Each of the 31 T cell receptor beta chains below was sequenced from the same sample in a study of T cell responses to AZD1222 COVID-19 vaccine. TCRdb's table, derived via immunoSEQ multiplex PCR, lists solely in-frame clones and lacks some. The sample lists roughly 130,000 clones; more than 85% were seen once. This material consisted of peripheral blood, taken on day 0 of AZD1222 vaccination. The receptor set was obtained from an adult in good health.

V is TRBV6-2 or TRBV6-3 and J is TRBJ1-5; D is undetermined. The germline gives CDR1 MNHEY, CDR2 SVGEGT. V was clipped by 2 bases and J by 3 bases, with 8 bases between them. The CDR3 totals 14 residues. The CDR3 DNA reads as TGTGCCAGCAGTTACGACGAACACAATCAGCCCCAGCATTTT. It translates to CASSYDEHNQPQHF.

The chain combines TRBV10-3 with TRBJ2-5; D uncertain. The ends were cut back, 8 bases at V and 4 bases at J, with 8 bases in the middle. In germline, CDR1 is ENHRY, CDR2 SYGVKD. This CDR3 has 11 residues. The DNA of the CDR3 is TGTGCCATCTCTGCCCGAGAGACCCAGTACTTC. Protein: CAISARETQYF.

The CDR3 reads CAWGAGGTEAFF. The CDR3 coding sequence is TGTGCCTGGGGGGCAGGGGGCACTGAAGCTTTCTTT. The chain combines TRBV30 with TRBJ1-1; TRBD1 agrees at 7 bases. J lost 4 bases, V lost 5 bases, and 4 bases had no gene match. The CDR3 length is 12 residues. From germline, CDR1 is GTSNPN and CDR2 SVGIG (reference sequence). The entire variable domain, with the rest obtained from reference TRBV30 and TRBJ1-1, is as follows: SQTIHQWPATLVQPVGSPLSLECTVEGTSNPNLYWYRQAAGRGLQLLFYSVGIGQISSEVPQNLSASRPQDRQFILSSKKLLLSDSGFYLCAWGAGGTEAFFGQGTRLTVV.

This chain links TRBV10-3 with TRBJ1-5, with D unclear. Germline CDR1 reads ENHRY; CDR2 reads SYGVKD. V dropped 7 bases and J dropped 6 bases, with 13 bases sitting between them. The CDR3 runs 13 residues. The chain's CDR3 is CAIMAGAGQPQHF. The CDR3 nucleotides are TGTGCCATCATGGCGGGTGCGGGTCAGCCCCAGCATTTT.

This sequence joins TRBV2 and TRBJ1-2; possible D gene TRBD1, 5 bases. The CDR3 has 13 residues. The germline V gene encodes CDR1 SNHLY and CDR2 FYNNEI. V shed 8 bases and J shed 2 bases, with 12 bases lying between them. CDR3 sequence reads: CASARGTNYGYTF. The CDR3 region has the DNA TGTGCCAGCGCGAGAGGGACCAACTATGGCTACACCTTC.

This rearrangement joins TRBV19 to TRBJ2-1; 7 bases are shared with TRBD2. V lost 3 bases and J lost 4; bases outside the gene matches: 12. The V gene's germline CDR1 is LNHDA and CDR2 SQIVND (reference sequence). The CDR3 is 17 residues long. Written as DNA, the CDR3 is TGTGCCAGTAGTATCCGAGGGGTCGCGGGAGATTACAATGAGCAGTTCTTC. Its protein product is CASSIRGVAGDYNEQFF. Variable domain in full (rest from reference TRBV19 and TRBJ2-1): DGGITQSPKYLFRKEGQNVTLSCEQNLNHDAMYWYRQDPGQGLRLIYYSQIVNDFQKGDIAEGYSVSREKKESFPLTVTSAQKNPTAFYLCASSIRGVAGDYNEQFFGPGTRLTVL.

The gene calls are TRBV7-2 and TRBJ2-7, with D possibly being TRBD1 (5 bases). The CDR3 totals 13 residues. With 6 bases removed from V and 5 bases from J, the gap between germline ends came to 14 bases. Germline V gene data show CDR1 as SGHTA and CDR2 as FQGNSA. This CDR3 is CASSPSGWDEQYF. As DNA, the CDR3 is TGTGCCAGCAGTCCTTCAGGGTGGGACGAGCAGTACTTC.

V gene TRBV5-1 combines with J gene TRBJ2-7; TRBD1 agrees at 7 bases. The CDR3 totals 12 residues. Germline lookup yields CDR1 SGHRS and CDR2 YFSETQ. J gave up 6 bases and V 4 bases, and 4 bases lay outside the gene matches. The CDR3 protein is CASSPGQSEQYF. In DNA form, the CDR3 reads TGCGCCAGCAGCCCGGGACAGAGCGAGCAGTACTTC.

V usage is TRBV13 and J usage is TRBJ2-2; a possible D gene is TRBD2 (5 bases). The CDR3 is 15 residues long. Per the germline V gene, CDR1 is PRHDT and CDR2 is FYEKMQ (reference sequence). Trimming left V 5 bases short and J 4 bases short, with 14 bases between. In DNA form, the CDR3 reads TGTGCCAGCAGCAGCGGACCCGGCGGCACCGGGGAGCTGTTTTTT. It encodes CASSSGPGGTGELFF.

This rearrangement joins TRBV7-2 to TRBJ2-3, with 9 positions matching TRBD1. The junction had 2 bases not matched to a gene; V was cut back by 2 bases and J by 5 bases. CDR3 length equals 14 residues. Germline V gene lookup returns CDR1 SGHTA and CDR2 FQGNSA. Written as DNA, the CDR3 is TGTGCCAGCAGCTTAAGACAGGGGGGAGATACGCAGTATTTT. Translated: CASSLRQGGDTQYF. Full variable domain (rest looked up from reference TRBV7-2 and TRBJ2-3): GAGVSQSPSNKVTEKGKDVELRCDPISGHTALYWYRQSLGQGLEFLIYFQGNSAPDKSGLPSDRFSAERTGGSVSTLTIQRTQQEDSAVYLCASSLRQGGDTQYFGPGTRLTVL.

The CDR3 sequence: CATKDGNYNEQFF. The CDR3 DNA sequence: TGTGCCACCAAAGACGGGAACTACAATGAGCAGTTCTTC. The chain links TRBV7-2 to TRBJ2-1; weak D call: TRBD2 (5 bases). V lost 10 bases and J 3 bases, leaving 13 bases between the germline ends. Germline values: CDR1 SGHTA, CDR2 FQGNSA. The CDR3 extends over 13 amino acids.

The chain is built from TRBV7-2 and TRBJ2-3; the match to TRBD2 covers 7 bases. In germline, CDR1 is SGHTA, CDR2 FQGNSA. This CDR3 is 15 amino acids long. With 3 bases clipped from V and 2 bases from J, the junction kept 5 bases outside the gene matches. This CDR3 is CASSFGTTYTDTQYF. The CDR3 nucleotides are TGTGCCAGCAGCTTTGGGACTACCTACACAGATACGCAGTATTTT.

The J gene is TRBJ2-3, the V gene TRBV5-4; perhaps TRBD2 as D (7 bases). V lost 3 bases and J lost 2, with 16 bases in between. CDR1 and CDR2 (germline): SGHNT, YYREEE (reference sequence). This CDR3 contains 16 residues. The CDR3 DNA sequence: TGTGCCAGCAGCTCGGGGGCCCTAGCGGCCACAGATACGCAGTATTTT. Translating it yields CASSSGALAATDTQYF.

V gene TRBV9 combines with J gene TRBJ2-7; 11 bases are shared with TRBD1. The V segment lost 4 bases and the J segment 4 bases; nucleotides outside the gene matches: 10. Germline CDR1 SGDLS, CDR2 YYNGEE. This CDR3 is 16 amino acids long. CDR3 DNA sequence: TGTGCCAGCAGCTTAAGTCCGGGACAGGGGGGGTACGAGCAGTACTTC. Translation: CASSLSPGQGGYEQYF.

The V call is TRBV5-4, the J call TRBJ1-2, with a weak D call TRBD1 (6 bases). The V gene lost 0 bases and the J gene lost 4 bases, with 7 bases spanning the gap. Looked up from germline, CDR1 is SGHNT and CDR2 is YYREEE (reference sequence). The CDR3 length is 13 residues. Here the CDR3 DNA reads TGTGCCAGCAGCTTGGGGGGGGCCTATGGCTACACCTTC. Its translation is CASSLGGAYGYTF. Full variable domain (outside the CDR3, taken from reference TRBV5-4 and TRBJ1-2): ETGVTQSPTHLIKTRGQQVTLRCSSQSGHNTVSWYQQALGQGPQFIFQYYREEENGRGNFPPRFSGLQFPNYSSELNVNALELDDSALYLCASSLGGAYGYTFGSGTRLTVV.

The chain combines TRBV27 with TRBJ2-3; 8 bases align to TRBD2. Germline loops: CDR1 MNHEY, CDR2 SMNVEV (reference sequence). V trimming: 0 bases; J trimming: 2 bases; junction bases outside the gene matches: 1. The CDR3 totals 15 residues. The CDR3 DNA reads TGTGCCAGCAGTTTATCTAGCGGGGACACAGATACGCAGTATTTT. Amino acid sequence: CASSLSSGDTDTQYF.

The chain carries TRBV3-1 (or the pseudogene TRBV3-2) and TRBJ2-6; D possibly corresponds to TRBD2 (6 bases). CDR1 and CDR2 from the germline V gene are LGHDT and YNNKEL (reference sequence). The germline V and J ends were trimmed by 0 bases and 2 bases, with 11 bases remaining between them. CDR3 length: 17 amino acids. CDR3 sequence (DNA): TGTGCCAGCAGCCAAGATCAGGAGGGAGCTGGGGCCAACGTCCTGACTTTC. This sequence encodes CASSQDQEGAGANVLTF.

The chain employs TRBV2 and TRBJ1-4; D ambiguous. The CDR3 extends over 15 amino acids. V was clipped by 7 bases and J by 6 bases, with 18 bases between them. Germline V gene data show CDR1 as SNHLY and CDR2 as FYNNEI. The CDR3 region has the DNA TGTGCCAGCACCCCTCAGGCAAGATGGGATGAAAAACTGTTTTTT. This codes for CASTPQARWDEKLFF.

The J gene is TRBJ2-7, the V gene TRBV6-6; D not certain. The CDR3 totals 11 residues. Looked up from germline, CDR1 is MNHNY and CDR2 is SVGAGI (reference sequence). Deletions cut 2 bases from V and 4 bases from J, with 3 bases between. CDR3 protein: CASSYLYEQYF. CDR3 sequence (DNA): TGTGCCAGCAGTTACCTTTACGAGCAGTACTTC.

As concerns this clone: The same CDR3 can be traced to other DNA sequences in this sample. The rearrangement uses TRBV5-1 and TRBJ1-5; D is ambiguous. CDR1 is SGHRS, CDR2 YFSETQ, per germline. The CDR3 extends over 13 amino acids. Trimming left V 0 bases short and J 4 bases short, with 5 bases between. The CDR3 DNA sequence: TGCGCCAGCAGCTTGGAGGTGAATCAGCCCCAGCATTTT. This sequence encodes CASSLEVNQPQHF.

This clone appeared once. This sequence joins TRBV27 and TRBJ1-2, with TRBD1 identical over 7 bases. Germline V lookup: CDR1 MNHEY, CDR2 SMNVEV (reference sequence). After removal of 4 bases from V and 4 bases from J, the junction contained 6 bases not matched to a gene. This CDR3 region has 14 residues. This CDR3 is CASSWTGAGYGYTF. The DNA for the CDR3 is TGTGCCAGCAGTTGGACAGGCGCTGGCTATGGCTACACCTTC.

The genes are TRBV11-2 and TRBJ2-2, with D unresolved. V was cut by 5 bases and J by 5 bases, with 12 bases left in between. CDR1 and CDR2 (germline): SGHAT, FQNNGV. This CDR3 spans 14 amino acids. DNA of the CDR3: TGTGCCAGCAGCCGGGTGGTGGGGACCGGGGAGCTGTTTTTT. Its protein is CASSRVVGTGELFF. The entire variable domain, with the rest obtained from reference TRBV11-2 and TRBJ2-2, is as follows: EAGVAQSPRYKIIEKRQSVAFWCNPISGHATLYWYQQILGQGPKLLIQFQNNGVVDDSQLPKDRFSAERLKGVDSTLKIQPAKLEDSAVYLCASSRVVGTGELFFGEGSRLTVL.

This chain uses TRBV6-5 with TRBJ1-5; possibly TRBD1 for D (6 bases). V was shortened by 7 bases and J by 1 base, with 11 bases between the two germline ends. Germline V lookup: CDR1 MNHEY, CDR2 SVGAGI. CDR3 length: 14 residues. CDR3 in DNA: TGTGCCAGCACCGGGACATTGAGCAATCAGCCCCAGCATTTT. It encodes CASTGTLSNQPQHF.

The chain joins TRBV2 to TRBJ2-7; D gene unclear. The V end was cut by 7 bases, the J end by 0 bases, with 10 bases between. CDR1 is SNHLY, CDR2 FYNNEI, per germline. The length of the CDR3 is 13 residues. CDR3 nucleotide sequence: TGTGCCAGCACCTTAACGAGCTCCTACGAGCAGTACTTC. Translation: CASTLTSSYEQYF.

The sample holds one count of this clone. This chain connects TRBV5-1 to TRBJ2-2; 7 nucleotides match TRBD1. Trimming at V came to 4 bases and at J to 0 bases, leaving 3 bases not matched to a gene. There are 15 residues in the CDR3. CDR1 and CDR2 from the germline V gene are SGHRS and YFSETQ. For the CDR3, the DNA is TGCGCCAGCAGCCGCGGACAGGCGAACACCGGGGAGCTGTTTTTT. Its protein is CASSRGQANTGELFF.

The chain combines TRBV7-3 with TRBJ2-3; 9 bases are a match to TRBD2. Germline loops: CDR1 SGHTA, CDR2 FQGTGA. V shed 2 bases and J 6 bases; nucleotides not matched to a gene: 18. The length of the CDR3 is 19 residues. In DNA form, the CDR3 reads TGTGCCAGCAGCTTATTCCCCGGGGCGGGAGGGCCAGTCAGTGATACGCAGTATTTT. The encoded protein is CASSLFPGAGGPVSDTQYF.

The chain carries TRBV3-1 (or the pseudogene TRBV3-2) and TRBJ2-5, with D perhaps TRBD2 (6 bases). Germline assignment: CDR1 LGHDT and CDR2 YNNKEL (reference sequence). The CDR3 spans 14 residues. Trimming shortened V by 0 bases and J by 5 bases, and 10 bases separated the two germline ends. The CDR3 sequence: CASSQDAGRETQYF. CDR3 nucleotide sequence: TGTGCCAGCAGCCAAGATGCGGGAAGGGAGACCCAGTACTTC.

The chain links TRBV4-2 to TRBJ1-1; D gene uncertain. This CDR3 has 13 residues. From germline, CDR1 is LGHNA and CDR2 YNFKEQ. V lost 4 bases to trimming and J lost 3 bases, with 9 bases between them. The CDR3 region is CASSREGDTEAFF. Written as DNA, the CDR3 is TGTGCCAGCAGCCGCGAGGGTGACACTGAAGCTTTCTTT.

This sequence joins TRBV24-1 and TRBJ2-2; D remains unclear. V was cut by 6 bases and J by 7 bases, with 5 bases left in between. The CDR3 contains 11 residues. Germline assignment: CDR1 KGHDR and CDR2 SFDVKD. CDR3 nucleotides: TGTGCCACCAGTCTGTTCGGGGAGCTGTTTTTT. This codes for CATSLFGELFF.

This clone has only one observation. The genes are TRBV6-5 and TRBJ2-5; maybe TRBD1 (6 bases). V was cut by 6 bases and J by 5 bases, with 16 bases left in between. In germline, CDR1 is MNHEY, CDR2 SVGAGI. This CDR3 is 14 amino acids long. The CDR3 protein is CASRGGWVGETQYF. In nucleotides, the CDR3 is TGTGCCAGCAGAGGGGGTTGGGTCGGCGAGACCCAGTACTTC.

The rearrangement joins TRBV10-1 to TRBJ2-5; no definite D call. V was pared by 3 bases and J by 7 bases, with 12 bases between. This CDR3 is 13 amino acids long. Germline assignment: CDR1 WNHNN and CDR2 SYGVQD (reference sequence). CDR3 nucleotide sequence: TGCGCCAGCAGTGAAGAGCAGCCAGGGACCCAGTACTTC. This gives the protein CASSEEQPGTQYF.